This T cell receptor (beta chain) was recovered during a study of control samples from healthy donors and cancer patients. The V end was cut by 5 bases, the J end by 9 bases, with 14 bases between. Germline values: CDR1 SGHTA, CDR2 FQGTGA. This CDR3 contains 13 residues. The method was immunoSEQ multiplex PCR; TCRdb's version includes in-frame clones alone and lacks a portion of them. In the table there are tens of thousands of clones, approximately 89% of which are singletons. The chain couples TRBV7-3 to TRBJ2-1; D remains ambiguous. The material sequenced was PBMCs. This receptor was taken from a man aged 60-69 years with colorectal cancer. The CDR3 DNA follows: TGTGCCAGCAGCGCTTGGACCTCCGGTGAGCAGTTCTTC. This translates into CASSAWTSGEQFF.